This passage covers 18 T cell receptor beta chains from one sample sequenced in a study of beta chain features in type 1 diabetes. The isolated RNA, all of it, was reverse transcribed, so expressed TCRB transcripts were what got sequenced. This table comes from immunoSEQ multiplex PCR, and its TCRdb copy is limited to in-frame clones, with some not included. The sample carries nearly 250,000 clones, roughly 15% recorded once. Specimen: naive CD4+ T cells from blood. Source of these receptors: a woman aged 40 to 55 in good health.

The chain uses TRBV6-6 and TRBJ1-5, with 9 bases matching TRBD1. Trimming at V came to 6 bases and at J to 3 bases, leaving 3 bases not matched to a gene. Germline CDR1 and CDR2: MNHNY and SVGAGI (reference sequence). CDR3 length: 14 residues. This CDR3 reads CASSEQGANQPQHF. As DNA, the CDR3 is TGTGCCAGCAGCGAACAGGGGGCCAATCAGCCCCAGCATTTT.

The rearrangement links TRBV19 to TRBJ2-5; D possibly corresponds to TRBD1 (6 bases). From germline, CDR1 is LNHDA and CDR2 SQIVND (reference sequence). V lost 3 bases and J 3 bases, leaving 14 bases between the germline ends. The CDR3 consists of 15 residues. The CDR3 region has the DNA TGTGCCAGTAGTATCCCCTCGGCAGGGGAAGAGACCCAGTACTTC. This sequence encodes CASSIPSAGEETQYF.

The chain carries TRBV4-2 and TRBJ2-5; 14 bases align to TRBD2. The CDR3 has 16 amino acids. V shed 1 base, J shed 2 bases, and the junction held 0 bases outside the gene matches. Per the germline V gene, CDR1 is LGHNA and CDR2 is YNFKEQ. CDR3 sequence (DNA): TGTGCCAGCAGCCAAGGGACTAGCGGGGGGCAAGAGACCCAGTACTTC. This gives the protein CASSQGTSGGQETQYF.

The chain employs TRBV27 and TRBJ1-3; no clear D. V was shortened by 5 bases and J by 7 bases, with 12 bases between the two germline ends. The CDR3 sequence is 13 residues long. Germline V gives CDR1 MNHEY, CDR2 SMNVEV (reference sequence). The CDR3 nucleotides read TGTGCCAGCAGTCTTTCGCCCCGGAACACCATATATTTT. It yields the protein CASSLSPRNTIYF.

This clone appeared a few times. This chain uses TRBV7-9 with TRBJ2-7; 9 bases agree with TRBD1. From germline, CDR1 is SEHNR and CDR2 FQNEAQ (reference sequence). This CDR3 is 15 amino acids long. V shed 1 base, J shed 3 bases, and the junction held 4 bases outside the gene matches. In DNA, the CDR3 is TGTGCCAGCAGCTTAGGGGGACAGGGCCACTACGAGCAGTACTTC. Its protein product is CASSLGGQGHYEQYF.

The J gene is TRBJ1-1, the V gene TRBV5-6, with TRBD1 identical over 9 bases. The germline V gene encodes CDR1 SGHDT and CDR2 YYEEEE. This CDR3 has 16 residues. V dropped 1 base and J dropped 5; count of bases not matched to a gene: 9. The CDR3 loop is CASSLRRQGEWTEAFF. As DNA, the CDR3 is TGTGCCAGCAGCTTGAGGAGACAGGGGGAATGGACTGAAGCTTTCTTT. Complete variable domain (other parts from reference TRBV5-6 and TRBJ1-1): DAGVTQSPTHLIKTRGQQVTLRCSPKSGHDTVSWYQQALGQGPQFIFQYYEEEERQRGNFPDRFSGHQFPNYSSELNVNALLLGDSALYLCASSLRRQGEWTEAFFGQGTRLTVV.

This rearrangement joins TRBV2 to TRBJ1-2, with 7 bases fitting TRBD1. After removal of 8 bases from V and 5 bases from J, the junction contained 14 bases not matched to a gene. The CDR3 length is 15 residues. Looked up from germline, CDR1 is SNHLY and CDR2 is FYNNEI. CDR3 nucleotides: TGTGCCAGCCGAGAGTTAGGGGGCGCTGGGTATGGCTACACCTTC. Residues: CASRELGGAGYGYTF. The full variable domain, rest sourced from reference TRBV2 and TRBJ1-2, is EPEVTQTPSHQVTQMGQEVILRCVPISNHLYFYWYRQILGQKVEFLVSFYNNEISEKSEIFDDQFSVERPDGSNFTLKIRSTKLEDSAMYFCASRELGGAGYGYTFGSGTRLTVV.

The V gene is TRBV9, the J gene TRBJ2-7, with a possible D match to TRBD1 (7 bases). CDR1 SGDLS and CDR2 YYNGEE come from the germline V gene. V shed 3 bases and J shed 6 bases, with 19 bases lying between them. The CDR3 runs 15 residues. The CDR3 loop reads CASSAPGGEGGEQYF. The CDR3 coding sequence is TGTGCCAGCAGCGCCCCAGGGGGTGAGGGGGGCGAGCAGTACTTC.

This rearrangement joins TRBV2 to TRBJ2-5; TRBD1 might be the D (6 bases). With the DNA end fitting TRBJ2-7 better, the J assignment may be wrong. Germline V gene sequence: CDR1 SNHLY, CDR2 FYNNEI. The CDR3 covers 13 residues. The CDR3: CASSEGTAYEQYF. The CDR3 DNA follows: TGTGCCAGCAGTGAAGGGACAGCTTACGAGCAGTACTTC.

The sample holds a few counts of this clone. The chain joins TRBV6-6 to TRBJ1-1; D is unclear. This CDR3 region has 15 residues. V gave up 2 bases and J gave up 2 bases, with 12 bases separating them. Germline V gene sequence: CDR1 MNHNY, CDR2 SVGAGI (reference sequence). CDR3 bases: TGTGCCAGCAGTTACCCGGCGGGCCCAAACACTGAAGCTTTCTTT. The encoded protein is CASSYPAGPNTEAFF.

The rearrangement uses TRBV15 and TRBJ2-3; the D is unclear. Deletions cut 8 bases from V and 3 bases from J, with 15 bases between. This CDR3 is built from 14 residues. The germline V gene has CDR1 LNHNV and CDR2 YYDKDF (reference sequence). Here the CDR3 reads CATANGEWTDTQYF. The DNA of the CDR3 is TGTGCCACCGCCAACGGTGAGTGGACAGATACGCAGTATTTT.

In this sample, this clone turned up a few times. The sample holds other DNA sequences that translate to the same CDR3. This chain uses TRBV18 with TRBJ1-2; D is unresolved. Trimming stripped 0 bases from V and 4 bases from J, with 6 bases between. The V gene's germline CDR1 is KGHSH and CDR2 LQKENI. CDR3 size: 13 residues. The CDR3 region is CASSPPTGYGYTF. The CDR3 DNA follows: TGTGCCAGCTCACCACCAACGGGCTATGGCTACACCTTC. The full variable domain, completed using reference TRBV18 and TRBJ1-2, is NAGVMQNPRHLVRRRGQEARLRCSPMKGHSHVYWYRQLPEEGLKFMVYLQKENIIDESGMPKERFSAEFPKEGPSILRIQQVVRGDSAAYFCASSPPTGYGYTFGSGTRLTVV.

This clone turned up a few times. The chain couples TRBV5-1 to TRBJ2-5; possible D gene TRBD1, 6 bases. Trimming removed 4 bases at V and 5 bases at J, with 15 bases between. Per the germline V gene, CDR1 is SGHRS and CDR2 is YFSETQ. CDR3 length: 14 residues. CDR3 bases: TGCGCCAGCAGCCCGCCGGGGACAATGGAGACCCAGTACTTC. Translation: CASSPPGTMETQYF.

The count of this clone is one. The chain recombines TRBV25-1 with TRBJ1-3, with D tentatively TRBD1 (5 bases). V lost 3 bases, J lost 1 base, and 7 bases lay in between. Germline-derived CDR1 and CDR2 are MGHDK and SYGVNS. The CDR3 is 14 amino acids. The DNA of the CDR3 is TGTGCCAGCAGTGACCCAGGGTCTGGAAACACCATATATTTT. Translation gives CASSDPGSGNTIYF. The full variable domain, in which reference TRBV25-1 and TRBJ1-3 provide the parts outside the CDR3, is EADIYQTPRYLVIGTGKKITLECSQTMGHDKMYWYQQDPGMELHLIHYSYGVNSTEKGDLSSESTVSRIRTEHFPLTLESARPSHTSQYLCASSDPGSGNTIYFGEGSWLTVV.

This clone was picked up a small number of times. The V gene is TRBV7-6, the J gene TRBJ1-3, with 7 positions matching TRBD1. The J segment lost 0 bases and the V segment lost 5 bases, leaving 13 bases of the junction unmatched. This CDR3 is 18 amino acids long. Germline V gene data show CDR1 as SGHVS and CDR2 as FNYEAQ. This chain's CDR3 is CASSHRQGLESSGNTIYF. In DNA, the CDR3 is TGTGCCAGCAGCCACCGACAGGGTTTGGAGAGCTCTGGAAACACCATATATTTT.

This clone was recorded a few times. Possible read error: a much larger clone is one base away. In the same sample, other DNA sequences code for this CDR3. This sequence joins TRBV7-2 and TRBJ2-7; no firm D call. The V and J ends lost 5 bases and 0 bases respectively, with 5 bases between them. CDR1 and CDR2 (germline): SGHTA, FQGNSA. The CDR3 sequence is 12 residues long. CDR3 DNA sequence: TGTGCCAGCAGCCCCAGCTCCTACGAGCAGTACTTC. Translated: CASSPSSYEQYF.

The chain is built from TRBV7-2 and TRBJ1-5; D is possibly TRBD1 (5 bases). Germline V gene data show CDR1 as SGHTA and CDR2 as FQGNSA. The length of the CDR3 is 14 residues. V shed 5 bases and J shed 0 bases, with 8 bases lying between them. In DNA form, the CDR3 reads TGTGCCAGCAGCCACGACAGTAGCAATCAGCCCCAGCATTTT. Translation: CASSHDSSNQPQHF.

The chain has TRBV11-1 and TRBJ2-4, with 8 bases aligning to TRBD2. The CDR3 spans 13 residues. V dropped 4 bases and J dropped 7; count of bases not matched to a gene: 3. Germline V gives CDR1 SGHAT, CDR2 FQDESV (reference sequence). The CDR3 is CASSSGGGNIQYF. The DNA for the CDR3 is TGTGCCAGCAGCTCCGGCGGGGGGAACATTCAGTACTTC. The full variable domain, its missing parts supplied by reference TRBV11-1 and TRBJ2-4, is EAEVAQSPRYKITEKSQAVAFWCDPISGHATLYWYRQILGQGPELLVQFQDESVVDDSQLPKDRFSAERLKGVDSTLKIQPAELGDSAMYLCASSSGGGNIQYFGAGTRLSVL.